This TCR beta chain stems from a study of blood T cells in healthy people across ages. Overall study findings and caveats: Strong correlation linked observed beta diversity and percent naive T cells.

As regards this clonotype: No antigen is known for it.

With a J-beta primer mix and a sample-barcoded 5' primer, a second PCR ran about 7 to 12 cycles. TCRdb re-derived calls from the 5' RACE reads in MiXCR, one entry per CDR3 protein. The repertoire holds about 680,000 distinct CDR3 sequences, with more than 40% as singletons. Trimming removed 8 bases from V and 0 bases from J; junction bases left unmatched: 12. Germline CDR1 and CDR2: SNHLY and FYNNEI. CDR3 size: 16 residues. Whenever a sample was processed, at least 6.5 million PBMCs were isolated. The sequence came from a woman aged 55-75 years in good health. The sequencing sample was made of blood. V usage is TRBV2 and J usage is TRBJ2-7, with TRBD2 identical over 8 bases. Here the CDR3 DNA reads TGTGCCAGCCAAAGCACATTACTAGCGGCCTCCTACGAGCAGTACTTC. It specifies CASQSTLLAASYEQYF. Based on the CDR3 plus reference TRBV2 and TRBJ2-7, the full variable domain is EPEVTQTPSHQVTQMGQEVILRCVPISNHLYFYWYRQILGQKVEFLVSFYNNEISEKSEIFDDQFSVERPDGSNFTLKIRSTKLEDSAMYFCASQSTLLAASYEQYFGPGTRLTVT.